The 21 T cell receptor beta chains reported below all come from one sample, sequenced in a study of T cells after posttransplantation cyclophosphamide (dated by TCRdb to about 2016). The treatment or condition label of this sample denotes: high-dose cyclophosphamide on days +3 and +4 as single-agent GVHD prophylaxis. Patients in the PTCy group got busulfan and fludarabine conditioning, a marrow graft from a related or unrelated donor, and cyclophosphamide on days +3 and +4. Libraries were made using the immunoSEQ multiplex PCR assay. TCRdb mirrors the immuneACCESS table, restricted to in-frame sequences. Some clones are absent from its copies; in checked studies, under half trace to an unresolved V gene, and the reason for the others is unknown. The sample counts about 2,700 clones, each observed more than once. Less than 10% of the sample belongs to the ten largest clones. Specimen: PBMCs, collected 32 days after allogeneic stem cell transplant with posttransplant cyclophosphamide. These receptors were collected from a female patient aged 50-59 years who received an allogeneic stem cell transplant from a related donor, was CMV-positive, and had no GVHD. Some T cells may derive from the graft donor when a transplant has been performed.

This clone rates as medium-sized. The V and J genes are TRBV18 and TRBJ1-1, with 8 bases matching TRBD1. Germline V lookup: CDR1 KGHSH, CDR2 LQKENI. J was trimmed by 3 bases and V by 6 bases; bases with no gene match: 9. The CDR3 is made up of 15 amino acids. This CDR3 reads CASSRRGRGDTEAFF. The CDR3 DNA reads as TGTGCCAGCTCTCGCAGGGGGCGCGGGGACACTGAAGCTTTCTTT. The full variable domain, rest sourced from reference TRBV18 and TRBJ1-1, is NAGVMQNPRHLVRRRGQEARLRCSPMKGHSHVYWYRQLPEEGLKFMVYLQKENIIDESGMPKERFSAEFPKEGPSILRIQQVVRGDSAAYFCASSRRGRGDTEAFFGQGTRLTVV.

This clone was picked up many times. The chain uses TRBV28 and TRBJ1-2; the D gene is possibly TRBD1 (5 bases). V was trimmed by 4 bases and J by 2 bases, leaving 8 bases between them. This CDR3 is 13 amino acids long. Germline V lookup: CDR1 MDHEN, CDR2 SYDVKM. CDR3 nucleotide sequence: TGTGCCAGCAGTTCGGACAACAACTATGGCTACACCTTC. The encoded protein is CASSSDNNYGYTF.

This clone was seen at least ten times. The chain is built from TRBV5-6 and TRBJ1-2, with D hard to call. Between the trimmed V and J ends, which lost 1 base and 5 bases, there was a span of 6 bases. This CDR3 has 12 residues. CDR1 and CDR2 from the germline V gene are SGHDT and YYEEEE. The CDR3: CASSLYVYGYTF. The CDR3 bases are TGTGCCAGCAGCTTGTATGTGTATGGCTACACCTTC. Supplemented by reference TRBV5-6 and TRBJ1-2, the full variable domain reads DAGVTQSPTHLIKTRGQQVTLRCSPKSGHDTVSWYQQALGQGPQFIFQYYEEEERQRGNFPDRFSGHQFPNYSSELNVNALLLGDSALYLCASSLYVYGYTFGSGTRLTVV.

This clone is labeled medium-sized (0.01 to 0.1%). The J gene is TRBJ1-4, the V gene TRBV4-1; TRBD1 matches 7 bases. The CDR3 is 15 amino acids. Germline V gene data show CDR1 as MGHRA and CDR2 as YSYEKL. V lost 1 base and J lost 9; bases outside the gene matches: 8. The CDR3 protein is CASSQGDREFQKLFF. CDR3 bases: TGCGCCAGCAGCCAAGGCGACAGGGAGTTTCAAAAACTGTTTTTT.

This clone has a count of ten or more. As DNA, the CDR3 is TGTGCCAGCAGCTACCGACTAGTTGATACGCAGTATTTT. Translated: CASSYRLVDTQYF. This chain uses TRBV11-3 with TRBJ2-3; TRBD2 might be the D (6 bases). Trimming removed 4 bases from V and 6 bases from J, with 11 bases in between. Germline CDR1 is SGHNT and CDR2 is YENEEA. The CDR3 loop spans 13 amino acids.

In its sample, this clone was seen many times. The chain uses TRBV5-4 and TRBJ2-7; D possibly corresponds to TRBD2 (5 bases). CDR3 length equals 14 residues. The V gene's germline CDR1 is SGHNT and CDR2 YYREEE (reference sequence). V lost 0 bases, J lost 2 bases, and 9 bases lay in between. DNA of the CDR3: TGTGCCAGCAGCTTGGATCTTAGCGCCTACGAGCAGTACTTC. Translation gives CASSLDLSAYEQYF.

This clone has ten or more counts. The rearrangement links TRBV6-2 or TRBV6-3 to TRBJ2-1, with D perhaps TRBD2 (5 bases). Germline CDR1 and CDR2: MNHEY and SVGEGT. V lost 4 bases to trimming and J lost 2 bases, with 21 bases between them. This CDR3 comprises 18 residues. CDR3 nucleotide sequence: TGTGCCAGCAGTTCCCTGCGCGGCGGGTACTTCACCTACAATGAGCAGTTCTTC. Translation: CASSSLRGGYFTYNEQFF.

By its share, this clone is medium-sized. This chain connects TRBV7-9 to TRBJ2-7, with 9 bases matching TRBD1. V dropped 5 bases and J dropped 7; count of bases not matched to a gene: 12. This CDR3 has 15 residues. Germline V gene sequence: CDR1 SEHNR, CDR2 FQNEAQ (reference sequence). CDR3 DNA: TGTGCCAGCAGCCCAGGAGGGACAGGGTCTCGGGAGCAGTACTTC. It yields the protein CASSPGGTGSREQYF.

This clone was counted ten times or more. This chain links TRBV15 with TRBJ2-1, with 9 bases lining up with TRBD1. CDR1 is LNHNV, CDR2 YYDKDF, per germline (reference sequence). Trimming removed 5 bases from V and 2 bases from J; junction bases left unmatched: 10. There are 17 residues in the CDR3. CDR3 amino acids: CATSPGGGQGTYNEQFF. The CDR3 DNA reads TGTGCCACCAGCCCTGGAGGGGGACAGGGAACCTACAATGAGCAGTTCTTC. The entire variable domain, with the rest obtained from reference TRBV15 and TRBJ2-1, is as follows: DAMVIQNPRYQVTQFGKPVTLSCSQTLNHNVMYWYQQKSSQAPKLLFHYYDKDFNNEADTPDNFQSRRPNTSFCFLDIRSPGLGDTAMYLCATSPGGGQGTYNEQFFGPGTRLTVL.

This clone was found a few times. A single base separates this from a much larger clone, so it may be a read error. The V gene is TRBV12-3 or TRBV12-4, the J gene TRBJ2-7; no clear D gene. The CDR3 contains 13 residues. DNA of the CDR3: TGTGCCAGCAGTCCTGAACTCTACTACCAGCAGTACTTC. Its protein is CASSPELYYQQYF.

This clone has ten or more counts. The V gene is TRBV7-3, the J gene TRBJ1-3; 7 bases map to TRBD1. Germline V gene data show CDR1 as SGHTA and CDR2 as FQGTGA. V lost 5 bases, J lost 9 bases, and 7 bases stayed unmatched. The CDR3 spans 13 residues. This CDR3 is CASSSRQGGTIYF. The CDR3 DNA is TGTGCCAGCAGCAGCCGACAGGGAGGCACCATATATTTT.

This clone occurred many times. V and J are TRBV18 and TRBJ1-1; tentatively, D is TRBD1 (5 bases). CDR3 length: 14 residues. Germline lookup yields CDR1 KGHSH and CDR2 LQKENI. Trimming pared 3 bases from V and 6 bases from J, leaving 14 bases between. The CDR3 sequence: CASSPPEWGAEAFF. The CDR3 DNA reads TGTGCCAGCTCACCTCCGGAGTGGGGGGCTGAAGCTTTCTTT.

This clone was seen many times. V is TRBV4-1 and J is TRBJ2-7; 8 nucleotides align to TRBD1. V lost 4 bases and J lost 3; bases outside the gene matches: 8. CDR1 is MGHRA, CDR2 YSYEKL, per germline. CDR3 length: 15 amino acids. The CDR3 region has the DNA TGCGCCAGCAGCCTCACTCCCGGGACAGGCTACGAGCAGTACTTC. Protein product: CASSLTPGTGYEQYF.

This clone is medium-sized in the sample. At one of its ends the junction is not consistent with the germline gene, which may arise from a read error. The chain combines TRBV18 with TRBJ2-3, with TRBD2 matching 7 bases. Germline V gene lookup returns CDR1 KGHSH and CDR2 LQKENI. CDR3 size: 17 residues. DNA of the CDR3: TGTGCCAGCTCACCGGAGGCCGGGACTACCACCACAAATACGCAGTATTTT. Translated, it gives CASSPEAGTTTTNTQYF.

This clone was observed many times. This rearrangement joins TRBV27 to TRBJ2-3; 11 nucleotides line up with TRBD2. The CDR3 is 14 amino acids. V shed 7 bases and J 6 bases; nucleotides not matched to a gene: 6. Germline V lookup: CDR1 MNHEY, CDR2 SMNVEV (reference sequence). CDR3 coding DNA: TGTGCCAGCACCCCACTAGCGGGAGATGATACGCAGTATTTT. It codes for CASTPLAGDDTQYF.

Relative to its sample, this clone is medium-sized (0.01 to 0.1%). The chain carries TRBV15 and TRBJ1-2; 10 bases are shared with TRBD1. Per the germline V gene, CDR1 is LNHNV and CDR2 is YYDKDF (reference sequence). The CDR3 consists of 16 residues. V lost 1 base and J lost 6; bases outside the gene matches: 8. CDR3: CATSRAQTGGANGYTF. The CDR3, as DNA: TGTGCCACCAGCAGAGCCCAGACAGGGGGCGCAAATGGCTACACCTTC.

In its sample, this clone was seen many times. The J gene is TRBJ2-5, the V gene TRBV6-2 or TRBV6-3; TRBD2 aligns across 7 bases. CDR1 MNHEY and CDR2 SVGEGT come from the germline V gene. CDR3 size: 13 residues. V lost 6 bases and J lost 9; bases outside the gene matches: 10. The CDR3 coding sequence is TGTGCCAGCAGCCAAGGGACTAATGTAGCCCAGTACTTC. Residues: CASSQGTNVAQYF.

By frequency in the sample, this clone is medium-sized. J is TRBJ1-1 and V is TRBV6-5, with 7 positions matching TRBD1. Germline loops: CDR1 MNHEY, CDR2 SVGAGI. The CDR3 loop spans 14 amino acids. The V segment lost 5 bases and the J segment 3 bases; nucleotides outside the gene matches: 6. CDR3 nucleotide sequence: TGTGCCAGCAGTCGACAGGGAAGGGACACTGAAGCTTTCTTT. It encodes CASSRQGRDTEAFF.

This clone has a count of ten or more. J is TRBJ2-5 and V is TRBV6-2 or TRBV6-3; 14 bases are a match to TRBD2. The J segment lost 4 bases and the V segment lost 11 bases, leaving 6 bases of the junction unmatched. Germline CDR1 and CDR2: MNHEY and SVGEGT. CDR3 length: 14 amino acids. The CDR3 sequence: CAGGLAGAIETQYF. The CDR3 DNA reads TGTGCCGGGGGACTAGCGGGAGCCATAGAGACCCAGTACTTC.

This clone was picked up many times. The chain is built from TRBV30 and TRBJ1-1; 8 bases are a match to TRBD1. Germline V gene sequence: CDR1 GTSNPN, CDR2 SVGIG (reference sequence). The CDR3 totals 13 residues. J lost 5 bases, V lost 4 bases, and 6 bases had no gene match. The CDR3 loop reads CAWTRGRGTEAFF. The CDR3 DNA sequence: TGTGCCTGGACCAGGGGGCGGGGGACTGAAGCTTTCTTT.

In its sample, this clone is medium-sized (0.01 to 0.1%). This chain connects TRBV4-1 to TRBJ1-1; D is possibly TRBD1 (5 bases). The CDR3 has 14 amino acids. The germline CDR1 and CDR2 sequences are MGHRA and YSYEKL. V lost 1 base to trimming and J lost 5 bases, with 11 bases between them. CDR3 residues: CASSQGRGGTEAFF. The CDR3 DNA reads TGCGCCAGCAGCCAAGGCCGGGGGGGAACTGAAGCTTTCTTT.